The sample holds many counts of the clone carrying this TCR beta chain. The antigen remains undetermined. The record originates from a study of T-cell memory formation after mild COVID-19. For the study at large: TCR clustering was largely donor specific. Study conclusions and caveats: Clones which contracted sat mainly in CM and EM if CD4+, and in EMRA if CD8+.

Using its own MiXCR run on the 5' RACE reads, TCRdb lists one record per CDR3 protein. Altogether about 38,000 distinct CDR3 sequences are present, roughly an eighth being singletons, with the ten largest covering roughly 29%. This clonotype was sampled from a man aged 18 to 29 who had mild COVID-19 (a few samples of this study predate the infection). Cell type and time point are not known. Sequencing was done on a sample of PBMCs or a T cell subset sorted from them (not recorded which).

This chain's CDR3 is CASSTRQPNTEAFF. Written as DNA, the CDR3 is TGTGCCAGCAGCACCCGACAGCCGAACACTGAAGCTTTCTTT. This chain links TRBV7-9 with TRBJ1-1; D is possibly TRBD1 (5 bases). CDR3 length: 14 amino acids. V lost 5 bases and J lost 1, with 11 bases in between. In germline, CDR1 is SEHNR, CDR2 FQNEAQ (reference sequence).